These 2 T cell receptor beta chains originate from one sample sequenced in a study of lymphopenia after photon versus proton radiotherapy. TCRdb keeps only in-frame clones here, not all; method: immunoSEQ multiplex PCR. The sample holds roughly 61,000 clones, 75% to 90% seen once. The sequenced sample was peripheral blood, obtained from a patient treated with proton-based radiotherapy. The receptors derive from a man older than 75 with esophageal cancer.

This clone came up once. The rearrangement joins TRBV6-5 to TRBJ2-7; 7 positions match TRBD2. This CDR3 is built from 16 residues. Germline CDR1 is MNHEY and CDR2 is SVGAGI. J lost 1 base, V lost 0 bases, and 6 bases had no gene match. CDR3 residues: CASSYSRTRGSYEQYF. As DNA, the CDR3 is TGTGCCAGCAGTTACTCCCGCACGCGGGGGTCCTACGAGCAGTACTTC.

The chain links TRBV5-4 to TRBJ2-5; 10 nucleotides agree with TRBD2. CDR1 and CDR2 from the germline V gene are SGHNT and YYREEE (reference sequence). With 4 bases clipped from V and 2 bases from J, the junction kept 8 bases outside the gene matches. CDR3 length equals 16 residues. CDR3 sequence reads: CASSSGLADMQETQYF. The CDR3 nucleotides are TGTGCCAGCAGCAGCGGACTAGCGGACATGCAAGAGACCCAGTACTTC.